This note documents a single T cell receptor beta chain sequence. The CDR3 is 12 amino acids. Per germline, CDR1 SEHNR and CDR2 FQNEAQ (reference sequence). Trimming took 1 base from V and 9 from J, leaving 4 bases between them. The record originates from a study of cytomegalovirus exposure and HLA in healthy donors. Researchers ran the PCR with 60 Vbeta and 13 Jbeta primers. The repertoire was sequenced with immunoSEQ multiplex PCR; TCRdb's copy has only in-frame clones and lacks some. The data show some 57,000 clones, roughly 53% seen once. Sampled while nominally healthy, donors likely had unrecorded immune exposures.

Sequenced sample: PBMCs. This clonotype was obtained from a human donor in good health. The V gene is TRBV7-9, the J gene TRBJ1-6; D is undetermined. The CDR3: CASSLVSSPLHF. CDR3 nucleotides: TGTGCCAGCAGCTTAGTGAGTTCACCCCTCCACTTT.